A selection of T cell receptor beta chains follows, all from one sample in a study of control samples from healthy donors and cancer patients. Some clones are missing from TCRdb's copy, which holds only in-frame ones; the method was immunoSEQ multiplex PCR. Of approximately 60,000 clones in the sample, around nine tenths were seen once. The material sequenced was PBMCs. These receptors came from a woman between 50 and 59 years old with colorectal cancer. The CDR3 runs from the conserved cysteine through the conserved F or W. Each record gives: J gene, V gene, clone size, D gene, CDR3 DNA, CDR3 protein. D genes are given only for firm matches. The size entry is marked missing in some rows and otherwise reads once, few, many or a size class.

J: TRBJ1-1
V: TRBV30
size: once
D: NA
DNA: TGTGCCTGGAGTAACACAGTAAGAGCTTTCTTT
CDR3: CAWSNTVRAFF

J: TRBJ2-3
V: TRBV7-9
size: NA
D: NA
DNA: TGTGCCAGCAGCTTATACGGATCCACAGATACGCAGTATTTT
CDR3: CASSLYGSTDTQYF

J: TRBJ2-7
V: TRBV6-1
size: NA
D: NA
DNA: TGTGCCAGCAGTGGTTCGTCAGGGCCCCCTCCCTACGAGCAGTACTTC
CDR3: CASSGSSGPPPYEQYF

J: TRBJ2-7
V: TRBV4-1
size: NA
D: TRBD2
DNA: TGCGCCAGCAGTTATGAGCGGGAGAGTTCCTACGAGCAGTACTTC
CDR3: CASSYERESSYEQYF

J: TRBJ2-1
V: TRBV25-1
size: NA
D: TRBD2
DNA: TGTGCCAGCAGTGAATTGGGGACTAGAGGCGGCTACAATGAGCAGTTCTTC
CDR3: CASSELGTRGGYNEQFF

J: TRBJ2-7
V: TRBV5-5
size: NA
D: NA
DNA: TGTGCCAGCAGCTGGGATACAGGGTACGAGCAGTACTTC
CDR3: CASSWDTGYEQYF

J: TRBJ2-7
V: TRBV7-8
size: NA
D: NA
DNA: TGTGCCAGCAGCTTGGGTACGAATCTCTACGAGCAGTACTTC
CDR3: CASSLGTNLYEQYF

J: TRBJ1-2
V: TRBV5-1
size: NA
D: NA
DNA: TGCGCCAGCAGTTTGGGTGATCATCGCACCTTC
CDR3: CASSLGDHRTF

J: TRBJ2-5
V: TRBV5-6
size: NA
D: NA
DNA: TGTGCCAGCAGCGGGGATACCCAAGAGACCCAGTACTTC
CDR3: CASSGDTQETQYF

J: TRBJ2-5
V: TRBV7-9
size: NA
D: NA
DNA: TGTGCCAGCAGCAATCTCAGGGGATTGTGGGAGACCCAGTACTTC
CDR3: CASSNLRGLWETQYF

J: TRBJ1-2
V: TRBV30
size: NA
D: NA
DNA: TGTGCCTGGAGTGTAATTGAGGCCTCAGCCTATGGCTACACCTTC
CDR3: CAWSVIEASAYGYTF

J: TRBJ2-7
V: TRBV28
size: NA
D: NA
DNA: TGTGCCAGTCCGCCTCCCGGGACAGCGGGCGAGCAGTACTTC
CDR3: CASPPPGTAGEQYF

J: TRBJ2-7
V: TRBV3-1/TRBV3-2
size: NA
D: NA
DNA: TGTGCCAGCAGCCAAGACCGGGTGGGACCTGGCTACGAGCAGTACTTC
CDR3: CASSQDRVGPGYEQYF

J: TRBJ2-6
V: TRBV28
size: once
D: NA
DNA: TGTGCCAGCAACCCGACAGGCGATCCCTCTGGGGCCAACGTCCTGACTTTC
CDR3: CASNPTGDPSGANVLTF

J: TRBJ2-3
V: TRBV4-1
size: NA
D: TRBD2
DNA: TGCGCCAGCAGCCAACTGGGGAGGGCGGTAGATACGCAGTATTTT
CDR3: CASSQLGRAVDTQYF

J: TRBJ2-7
V: TRBV7-8
size: NA
D: NA
DNA: TGTGCCAGCAGCTTAGCAGGGGGGACCTACGAGCAGTACTTC
CDR3: CASSLAGGTYEQYF

J: TRBJ2-1
V: TRBV15
size: NA
D: NA
DNA: TGTGCCACCAGCAGAGATAAGGACTACTCCCTACACAATGAGCAGTTCTTC
CDR3: CATSRDKDYSLHNEQFF

J: TRBJ1-2
V: TRBV28
size: once
D: NA
DNA: TGTGCCAGCAGTAAGAAAAACCGATACTATGGCTACACCTTC
CDR3: CASSKKNRYYGYTF

J: TRBJ1-4
V: TRBV11-2
size: NA
D: NA
DNA: TGTGCCAGCAGCTCCCTGGGGGGGTATGAAAAACTGTTTTTT
CDR3: CASSSLGGYEKLFF

J: TRBJ2-1
V: TRBV10-3
size: NA
D: TRBD2
DNA: TGTGCCTCAGGGCGGGGGGGGCCAGACAATGAGCAGTTCTTC
CDR3: CASGRGGPDNEQFF

J: TRBJ1-4
V: TRBV29-1
size: NA
D: NA
DNA: TGCAGCGTTGAACTAGGGCACGAAAAACTGTTTTTT
CDR3: CSVELGHEKLFF

J: TRBJ1-2
V: TRBV5-1
size: NA
D: NA
DNA: TGCGCCAGCAGCTTGGAATGGCCGGGGCCGGGTGGCTACACCTTC
CDR3: CASSLEWPGPGGYTF

J: TRBJ2-2
V: TRBV25-1
size: NA
D: TRBD1
DNA: TGTGCCAGCGCGGGACAGGGGATCGGGGAGCTGTTTTTT
CDR3: CASAGQGIGELFF

J: TRBJ2-2
V: TRBV24-1
size: NA
D: NA
DNA: TGTGCCACCAGTGTATCAGGGACGAACACCGGGGAGCTGTTTTTT
CDR3: CATSVSGTNTGELFF

J: TRBJ1-5
V: TRBV18
size: NA
D: TRBD1
DNA: TGTGCCAGCTCAAACGTTATATCAGGGGGCGGAAGCAATCAGCCCCAGCATTTT
CDR3: CASSNVISGGGSNQPQHF

J: TRBJ1-1
V: TRBV3-1/TRBV3-2
size: NA
D: NA
DNA: TGTGCCAGCAGCAAACCGAACACTGAAGCTTTCTTT
CDR3: CASSKPNTEAFF

J: TRBJ2-2
V: TRBV7-6
size: NA
D: NA
DNA: TGTGCCAGCAGCTTAGAGGGTGTAGGCACCGGGGAGCTGTTTTTT
CDR3: CASSLEGVGTGELFF

J: TRBJ2-2
V: TRBV4-2
size: NA
D: TRBD2
DNA: TGTGCCAGCAGCCAACACACTACTAGCGGGCAGGGCACCGGGGAGCTGTTTTTT
CDR3: CASSQHTTSGQGTGELFF

J: TRBJ1-1
V: TRBV6-5
size: once
D: NA
DNA: TGTGCCACCACAAAAAGGCGGGAGGCAACTGAAGCTTTCTTT
CDR3: CATTKRREATEAFF

J: TRBJ2-2
V: TRBV7-3
size: NA
D: TRBD2
DNA: TGTGCCAGCAGCTTAATAGCGGGAGGGCCGGGCACCGGGGAGCTGTTTTTT
CDR3: CASSLIAGGPGTGELFF

J: TRBJ2-1
V: TRBV5-4
size: NA
D: NA
DNA: TGTGCCAGCAGCAAGCGACAGGATAGCTCCTACAATGAGCAGTTCTTC
CDR3: CASSKRQDSSYNEQFF

J: TRBJ1-1
V: TRBV5-1
size: NA
D: NA
DNA: TGCGCCAGCAGCCTGGGGTCTAACCGGGGGAACACTGAAGCTTTCTTT
CDR3: CASSLGSNRGNTEAFF

J: TRBJ2-1
V: TRBV2
size: NA
D: NA
DNA: TGTGCCAGCAGGGAGGCAACTTCTTACAAGTTCTTC
CDR3: CASREATSYKFF

J: TRBJ2-2
V: TRBV2
size: NA
D: NA
DNA: TGTGCCAGCAGCCCCGTTGGGCTTCGGACCGGGGAGCTGTTTTTT
CDR3: CASSPVGLRTGELFF

J: TRBJ1-1
V: TRBV6-2/TRBV6-3
size: NA
D: NA
DNA: TGTGCCAGCAGTTACTCAAGTAGTCATCAGGGGTTTGAAGCTTTCTTT
CDR3: CASSYSSSHQGFEAFF

J: TRBJ2-2
V: TRBV30
size: NA
D: TRBD2
DNA: TGTGCCTGGAGGGGGACTACCCGGCTCGGGGAGCTGTTTTTT
CDR3: CAWRGTTRLGELFF

J: TRBJ2-3
V: TRBV5-4
size: NA
D: NA
DNA: TGTGCCAGCAGCCCGCGAGTCACTAGCACAGATACGCAGTATTTT
CDR3: CASSPRVTSTDTQYF

J: TRBJ1-5
V: TRBV7-6
size: NA
D: NA
DNA: TGTGCCAGCAGCACAGTGTGGTTCGGCAATCAGCCCCAGCATTTT
CDR3: CASSTVWFGNQPQHF

J: TRBJ2-7
V: TRBV2
size: NA
D: NA
DNA: TGTGCCAGCAGTTTTGACAGGAGCTCCTACGAGCAGTACTTC
CDR3: CASSFDRSSYEQYF

J: TRBJ2-1
V: TRBV7-2
size: NA
D: NA
DNA: TGTGCCAGCAGCTTAATCGGGTATAGCTCCTACAATGAGCAGTTCTTC
CDR3: CASSLIGYSSYNEQFF

J: TRBJ2-7
V: TRBV11-2
size: NA
D: TRBD1
DNA: TGTGCCAGCACACATCGACAGGGGTTCGAGCAGTACTTC
CDR3: CASTHRQGFEQYF

J: TRBJ2-7
V: TRBV28
size: NA
D: TRBD1
DNA: TGTTCCAGCAGACGACAGGGTCCCTCCTACGAGCAGTACTTC
CDR3: CSSRRQGPSYEQYF

J: TRBJ2-1
V: TRBV7-9
size: NA
D: NA
DNA: TGTGCCAGCAGCTCAGGACCGCGATACAATGAGCAGTTCTTC
CDR3: CASSSGPRYNEQFF

J: TRBJ2-5
V: TRBV5-4
size: NA
D: NA
DNA: TGTGCCAGCAGCTCCCCTCGGGGTGCGGAGACCCAGTACTTC
CDR3: CASSSPRGAETQYF

J: TRBJ1-1
V: TRBV15
size: NA
D: NA
DNA: TGTGCCACCAGCAGAGATCGAACATGGGAGAACACTGAAGCTTTCTTT
CDR3: CATSRDRTWENTEAFF

J: TRBJ1-4
V: TRBV6-1
size: NA
D: NA
DNA: TGTGCCAGCAGTGAATACAGGGATAGTGAAAAACTGTTTTTT
CDR3: CASSEYRDSEKLFF

J: TRBJ2-3
V: TRBV29-1
size: NA
D: NA
DNA: TGCAGCGCCGGACTGGACACAGATACGCAGTATTTT
CDR3: CSAGLDTDTQYF

J: TRBJ2-2
V: TRBV14
size: NA
D: NA
DNA: TGTGCCAGCAGCCCGGACACCGGGGAGCTGTTTTTT
CDR3: CASSPDTGELFF